A selection of T cell receptor beta chains follows, all from one sample in a study of T-cell memory formation after mild COVID-19. TCRdb reprocessed the 5' RACE reads via MiXCR and lists one record per CDR3 protein. The sample carries roughly 200,000 distinct CDR3 sequences, around 21% recorded once. Sequenced material: PBMCs or a T cell subset sorted from them (not recorded which). These receptors were obtained from an adult woman who had mild COVID-19 (a few samples of this study predate the infection). Cell type and time point are not known. The conserved cysteine and the conserved F or W are not part of the CDR3 here.

v_call,j_call,cdr3_length,cdr3_aa
TRBV24-1,TRBJ2-2,16,ATSDLPWSGRDTGELF
TRBV12-3/TRBV12-4,TRBJ1-3,15,ASRRQGQGFYGNTIY
TRBV6-2/TRBV6-3,TRBJ2-6,13,ASSYSNSGANVLT
TRBV5-1,TRBJ2-1,13,ASSGGLGDYNEQF
TRBV18,TRBJ2-7,13,ASSPRDRVHYEQY
TRBV4-1,TRBJ2-5,15,ASSQVGLASAGETQY
TRBV21-1,TRBJ1-6,16,ASSKKGGGTGENSPLH
TRBV4-1,TRBJ1-5,16,ASSQDRGSVYSNQPQH
TRBV15,TRBJ2-3,12,ATSRVGSSDTQY
TRBV24-1,TRBJ2-3,13,ATSPSGTGEDTQY
TRBV7-8,TRBJ2-2,14,ASSLAQGAGTGELF
TRBV7-2,TRBJ2-7,15,ASSLGPSDSDSYEQY
TRBV20-1,TRBJ1-1,11,GRKGAGDTEVF
TRBV6-2/TRBV6-3,TRBJ1-2,9,ASAIRDGYT
TRBV7-9,TRBJ1-2,13,ASSTAVAANYGYT
TRBV27,TRBJ2-1,12,ASSLAAGGYEQF
TRBV7-6,TRBJ2-1,15,ASSPAAGGGSYNEQF
TRBV7-9,TRBJ1-1,11,ASSSQERLEAF
TRBV15,TRBJ2-7,12,ATSRGGTPYEQY
TRBV5-1,TRBJ1-2,15,ASSKGQGKALNYGYT
TRBV11-3,TRBJ1-2,12,ASSGGQEFYGYT
TRBV12-3/TRBV12-4,TRBJ1-5,13,ASSFDSNGNQPQH
TRBV7-9,TRBJ2-5,12,ASSLLAVQETQY
TRBV9,TRBJ1-1,13,ASSATGGMNTEAF
TRBV7-8,TRBJ2-3,15,ASSLAGRVARTDTQY
TRBV5-1,TRBJ1-5,14,ASSLGFRESNQPQH
TRBV28,TRBJ2-1,10,ASSFGGREQF
TRBV6-4,TRBJ2-2,13,ASSGGTGSAGELF
TRBV21-1,TRBJ2-3,13,ASSCKTPRTDTQY
TRBV11-2,TRBJ2-5,12,ASTIAGGDETQY
TRBV27,TRBJ2-2,17,ASSLTRLAGGLSTGELF
TRBV4-1,TRBJ2-7,12,ATSPRQGPYEQY
TRBV27,TRBJ2-5,15,ASSPTWDGGYQETQY
TRBV5-8,TRBJ2-5,14,ASSPGQGGPQETQY
TRBV4-3,TRBJ2-1,12,ASSQREGDNEQF
TRBV15,TRBJ1-1,17,ATSPVPPGTGLRDTEAF
TRBV6-2/TRBV6-3,TRBJ2-4,15,ASSYTTGRTSKTGQY
TRBV4-3,TRBJ2-1,13,ASSQVKRGDNEQF
TRBV5-1,TRBJ1-1,14,ASSLGGQPVGTEAF
TRBV25-1,TRBJ2-3,17,ASSEYVTSGRAPADTQY
TRBV9,TRBJ1-5,14,ASSADSGGGNQPQH
TRBV7-9,TRBJ2-1,13,ASSFWTSGRFEQF
TRBV4-2,TRBJ1-1,11,ASSQDNRPEAF
TRBV5-1,TRBJ2-7,13,ASSTGTSGGYEQY
TRBV12-3/TRBV12-4,TRBJ1-1,15,ASSPDRAGWGRAEAF
TRBV12-3/TRBV12-4,TRBJ2-5,8,ASKGETQY
TRBV5-1,TRBJ2-3,13,ASSLLGESTDTQY
TRBV7-9,TRBJ1-1,13,ASGPGQGANTEAF
TRBV20-1,TRBJ2-1,11,SASGDRAHEQF
TRBV12-3/TRBV12-4,TRBJ2-5,12,ASSFSLEKGTQY
TRBV6-5,TRBJ2-3,11,ASLDRGTDTQY
TRBV24-1,TRBJ2-5,15,ATSDFGQATLQETQY
TRBV6-6,TRBJ2-7,11,ASSYSTVNEQY
TRBV29-1,TRBJ2-1,13,SVEEASPPYNEQF
TRBV29-1,TRBJ2-5,12,SVEDRYGLETQY